This passage covers 29 T cell receptor beta chains from one sample sequenced in a study of blood T cells in healthy people across ages. PCR was performed a second time for roughly 6 to 12 cycles using a sample-barcoded 5' primer and a J-beta primer mix. Via MiXCR, TCRdb re-called the 5' RACE reads, giving one row per CDR3 protein. The data contain some 1,000,000 distinct CDR3 sequences, around 25% of them seen just once; the ten biggest clones take up 0.65% to 0.75%. This sample was shared with a second study, whose subject was T cells of mothers and their children.

The sample consisted of blood. The source of these receptors is a girl between 2 and 10 years old in good health.

This chain connects TRBV12-3 or TRBV12-4 to TRBJ2-7; 11 bases fit TRBD1. J was trimmed by 3 bases and V by 5 bases; bases with no gene match: 6. This CDR3 is 15 amino acids long. The CDR3 region is CASSLWTGGSYEQYF. The CDR3 DNA sequence: TGTGCCAGCAGTCTCTGGACAGGGGGCAGCTACGAGCAGTACTTC.

The sample holds a few counts of this clonotype. CDR3 DNA sequence: TGTGCCAGCAGTTCCCCCGGTTCAAGAGACCAGTACTTC. Amino acid sequence: CASSSPGSRDQYF. This sequence joins TRBV6-5 and TRBJ2-5; no clear D gene. The CDR3 covers 13 residues. Germline-derived CDR1 and CDR2 are MNHEY and SVGAGI. V was pared by 4 bases and J by 10 bases, with 16 bases between.

The chain joins TRBV7-3 to TRBJ2-1; tentatively, D is TRBD2 (6 bases). CDR3 size: 15 residues. With 7 bases removed from V and 8 bases from J, the gap between germline ends came to 21 bases. Per the germline V gene, CDR1 is SGHTA and CDR2 is FQGTGA. The CDR3 region has the DNA TGTGCCAGCAACTATCGACTAGAGACATACGATGAGCAGTTCTTC. It encodes CASNYRLETYDEQFF.

The rearrangement joins TRBV29-1 to TRBJ2-7, with D unresolved. With 1 base removed from V and 6 bases from J, the gap between germline ends came to 10 bases. This CDR3 has 12 residues. CDR1 SQVTM and CDR2 ANQGSEA come from the germline V gene. This CDR3 is CSVEGLGFEQYF. The CDR3 nucleotides read TGCAGCGTTGAAGGACTGGGATTCGAGCAGTACTTC.

The genes are TRBV5-1 and TRBJ2-2, with 9 bases aligning to TRBD2. Germline V gives CDR1 SGHRS, CDR2 YFSETQ. The CDR3 totals 16 residues. The V segment lost 4 bases and the J segment 4 bases; nucleotides outside the gene matches: 8. CDR3 sequence reads: CASSPRTSASTGELFF. CDR3 sequence (DNA): TGCGCCAGCAGCCCCAGGACTAGCGCAAGCACCGGGGAGCTGTTTTTT.

This clonotype was seen more than once but under ten times. This chain connects TRBV20-1 to TRBJ2-5, with a weak D call TRBD1 (7 bases). The CDR3 sequence is 19 residues long. Trimming took off 0 bases at V and 3 bases at J, with 26 bases between the two ends. The germline V gene has CDR1 DFQATT and CDR2 SNEGSKA (reference sequence). The CDR3 sequence: CSARDRLDPGTVYKETQYF. Written as DNA, the CDR3 is TGCAGTGCTAGAGACCGACTAGACCCCGGGACAGTCTACAAAGAGACCCAGTACTTC.

This chain uses TRBV3-1 with TRBJ1-4, with TRBD1 as a possible D gene (5 bases). Trimming stripped 0 bases from V and 3 bases from J, with 8 bases between. This CDR3 comprises 15 residues. Germline CDR1 reads LGHDT; CDR2 reads YNNKEL (reference sequence). DNA of the CDR3: TGTGCCAGCAGCCAAGATCCAGGGCCTAATGAAAAACTGTTTTTT. Protein: CASSQDPGPNEKLFF.

The chain links TRBV29-1 to TRBJ2-5, with D perhaps being TRBD1 or TRBD2 (6 bases each). V lost 6 bases and J 3 bases, leaving 11 bases between the germline ends. The CDR3 runs to 12 residues. In germline, CDR1 is SQVTM, CDR2 ANQGSEA. CDR3 nucleotides: TGCAGCGTCGGGGGCGCGGAAGAGACCCAGTACTTC. This encodes CSVGGAEETQYF.

This clonotype has only a few counts. The chain employs TRBV28 and TRBJ2-4; 10 positions match TRBD2. V trimming: 4 bases; J trimming: 8 bases; junction bases outside the gene matches: 11. The CDR3 loop spans 16 amino acids. The germline gives CDR1 MDHEN, CDR2 SYDVKM. The chain's CDR3 is CASSSPFEREGHIQYF. The CDR3 nucleotides are TGTGCCAGCAGTTCCCCCTTTGAGCGGGAGGGCCACATTCAGTACTTC. Using reference TRBV28 and TRBJ2-4 for the parts outside the CDR3, the full variable domain is DVKVTQSSRYLVKRTGEKVFLECVQDMDHENMFWYRQDPGLGLRLIYFSYDVKMKEKGDIPEGYSVSREKKERFSLILESASTNQTSMYLCASSSPFEREGHIQYFGAGTRLSVL.

This clonotype was counted a single time. The chain couples TRBV28 to TRBJ2-1; unclear D gene. The CDR3 covers 13 residues. Deletions cut 3 bases from V and 5 bases from J, with 8 bases between. The germline gives CDR1 MDHEN, CDR2 SYDVKM. This CDR3 is CASSFNRNNEQFF. DNA for the CDR3: TGTGCCAGCAGTTTTAATAGGAACAATGAGCAGTTCTTC.

This clonotype was seen a few times. V and J are TRBV11-2 and TRBJ2-1; weak D call: TRBD2 (5 bases). The DNA end lines up better with TRBJ2-5; the J call may be wrong. The length of the CDR3 is 15 residues. Germline CDR1 is SGHAT and CDR2 is FQNNGV. Here the CDR3 DNA reads TGTGCCAGCAGCGGATTTGGTTGGGGAGAGGAGACCCAGTACTTC. Protein sequence: CASSGFGWGEETQYF.

The chain combines TRBV12-3 or TRBV12-4 with TRBJ1-5; perhaps TRBD1 as D (5 bases). CDR3 length: 14 residues. Trimming took 8 bases from V and 5 from J, leaving 16 bases between them. Here the CDR3 DNA reads TGTGCCAGCGGTGCGCGGGGGGAACATCAGCCCCAGCATTTT. Residues: CASGARGEHQPQHF.

V and J are TRBV5-1 and TRBJ2-5, with 11 bases that match TRBD1. With the DNA end fitting TRBJ2-7 better, the J assignment may be wrong. Per the germline V gene, CDR1 is SGHRS and CDR2 is YFSETQ. The CDR3 runs to 15 residues. CDR3 nucleotide sequence: TGCGCCAGCAGCTACCGGACAGGGGGCAACGACGAGCAGTACTTC. Translation gives CASSYRTGGNDEQYF.

This sequence joins TRBV29-1 and TRBJ1-1; D gene unclear. This CDR3 region has 13 residues. Per germline, CDR1 SQVTM and CDR2 ANQGSEA. V dropped 3 bases and J dropped 0 bases, with 8 bases sitting between them. The CDR3 DNA is TGCAGCGTTGATTCTAGTTTGAACACTGAAGCTTTCTTT. The encoded protein is CSVDSSLNTEAFF. Filled out from reference TRBV29-1 and TRBJ1-1, the complete variable domain reads SAVISQKPSRDICQRGTSLTIQCQVDSQVTMMFWYRQQPGQSLTLIATANQGSEATYESGFVIDKFPISRPNLTFSTLTVSNMSPEDSSIYLCSVDSSLNTEAFFGQGTRLTVV.

This clonotype has just a few counts. The chain couples TRBV5-1 to TRBJ2-5; unclear D gene. The DNA end is more similar to TRBJ2-7, so the J call may be wrong. The CDR3 consists of 13 residues. Germline CDR1 reads SGHRS; CDR2 reads YFSETQ. The CDR3 is CASSTIAGYEQYF. In nucleotides, the CDR3 is TGCGCCAGCAGCACGATCGCAGGCTACGAGCAGTACTTC.

V usage is TRBV9 and J usage is TRBJ2-5; possible D gene TRBD2, 5 bases. The end of the DNA fits TRBJ2-1 better, so the J call may be wrong. Germline CDR1 SGDLS, CDR2 YYNGEE. The length of the CDR3 is 14 residues. The CDR3 loop reads CASSEVLGTNEQFF. In DNA, the CDR3 is TGTGCCAGCAGCGAAGTACTAGGAACCAATGAGCAGTTCTTC.

The V gene is TRBV20-1, the J gene TRBJ1-2; D gene ambiguous. Per germline, CDR1 DFQATT and CDR2 SNEGSKA (reference sequence). The CDR3 extends over 12 amino acids. The CDR3 protein is CSVTGLAEGYTF. CDR3 DNA: TGCAGCGTCACCGGTCTTGCGGAAGGCTACACCTTC.

This chain connects TRBV20-1 to TRBJ1-2, with D possibly being TRBD1 (5 bases). This CDR3 has 11 amino acids. Germline CDR1 DFQATT, CDR2 SNEGSKA (reference sequence). Trimming took off 0 bases at V and 14 bases at J, with 13 bases between the two ends. The CDR3 DNA reads TGCAGTGCTAGAGAGGGGGGAGGAAATACCTTC. Protein: CSAREGGGNTF.

The chain combines TRBV6-6 with TRBJ2-1; no reliable D call. The end of the DNA fits TRBJ2-7 better, so the J call may be wrong. Germline-derived CDR1 and CDR2 are MNHNY and SVGAGI (reference sequence). The CDR3 is 14 residues long. CDR3: CASSYSEPNYEQYF. The CDR3 DNA sequence: TGTGCCAGCAGTTACTCGGAGCCAAACTACGAGCAGTACTTC.

This clonotype was seen only a few times. The rearrangement joins TRBV12-3 or TRBV12-4 to TRBJ2-5, with D perhaps assigned TRBD1 or TRBD2 (6 bases each). The CDR3 runs to 15 residues. The V gene lost 0 bases and the J gene lost 4 bases, with 12 bases spanning the gap. The CDR3 DNA reads TGTGCCAGCAGTTTAGCTGTTGGAGGGGGAGAGACCCAGTACTTC. Residues: CASSLAVGGGETQYF.

The chain carries TRBV7-2 and TRBJ1-2; D is ambiguous. Germline V gene sequence: CDR1 SGHTA, CDR2 FQGNSA. Trimming removed 2 bases at V and 4 bases at J, with 11 bases between. This CDR3 has 14 amino acids. The CDR3 spells CASSLSRAVYGYTF. The CDR3 region has the DNA TGTGCCAGCAGCTTAAGTCGGGCAGTCTATGGCTACACCTTC.

This clonotype was observed a handful of times. The chain uses TRBV28 and TRBJ2-5; D unresolved. The better agreement between TRBJ2-1 and the DNA end casts doubt on the J call. This CDR3 has 12 amino acids. The V gene's germline CDR1 is MDHEN and CDR2 SYDVKM. The CDR3 loop is CASISSGEEQFF. DNA of the CDR3: TGTGCCAGCATCTCATCGGGCGAGGAGCAGTTCTTC.

V and J are TRBV4-3 and TRBJ1-4; 8 nucleotides agree with TRBD1. Unmatched junction bases numbered 7, after V lost 5 bases and J lost 5 bases. This CDR3 contains 15 residues. CDR1 and CDR2 from the germline V gene are LGHNA and YSLEER. In nucleotides, the CDR3 is TGCGCCAGCAGCAGCGACAGGGGACTAAATGAAAAACTGTTTTTT. Translation gives CASSSDRGLNEKLFF.

The chain couples TRBV12-5 to TRBJ1-5; D gene uncertain. Trimming took off 0 bases at V and 4 bases at J, with 4 bases between the two ends. This CDR3 is 13 amino acids long. Germline V gene lookup returns CDR1 LGHNT and CDR2 FRNRAP. The CDR3 protein is CASGLVGNQPQHF. The DNA of the CDR3 is TGTGCTAGTGGTTTGGTCGGGAATCAGCCCCAGCATTTT.

This rearrangement joins TRBV6-6 to TRBJ2-4, with D unresolved. CDR3 length: 16 residues. V was clipped by 7 bases and J by 0 bases, with 16 bases between them. Germline V gives CDR1 MNHNY, CDR2 SVGAGI (reference sequence). CDR3 sequence: CASNVPTVLAKNIQYF. Here the CDR3 DNA reads TGTGCCAGCAATGTTCCGACTGTTCTAGCCAAAAACATTCAGTACTTC.

The chain uses TRBV20-1 and TRBJ2-7, with D perhaps matching TRBD1 (6 bases). The germline V gene encodes CDR1 DFQATT and CDR2 SNEGSKA (reference sequence). CDR3 length equals 13 residues. V shed 2 bases and J shed 2 bases, with 10 bases lying between them. The CDR3 sequence: CSARQDSTYEQYF. DNA for the CDR3: TGCAGTGCTAGACAGGACAGCACCTACGAGCAGTACTTC.

In this sample, this clonotype turned up a few times. J is TRBJ1-2 and V is TRBV15, with no clear D. From germline, CDR1 is LNHNV and CDR2 YYDKDF (reference sequence). The CDR3 covers 14 residues. The V end lost 5 bases, the J end lost 8 bases, and 18 bases lay between the germline ends. The CDR3 bases are TGTGCCACCAGCTCTATCCCCTCTAGAGGAGGCTACACCTTC. This translates into CATSSIPSRGGYTF.

This clonotype has only a few counts. V usage is TRBV12-3 or TRBV12-4 and J usage is TRBJ1-1; a weak D match, TRBD1 (5 bases). Deletions cut 5 bases from V and 6 bases from J, with 19 bases between. The CDR3 runs to 15 residues. The DNA for the CDR3 is TGTGCCAGCAGTCGTCAGGGAAGGGTTCTCGCTGAAGCTTTCTTT. It codes for CASSRQGRVLAEAFF.

This clonotype was picked up a small number of times. The chain's CDR3 is CASSLEGGFDEQFF. The CDR3 DNA reads TGTGCCAGCAGCTTAGAGGGTGGCTTCGATGAGCAGTTCTTC. V and J are TRBV7-2 and TRBJ2-1; D is uncertain. The CDR3 loop spans 14 amino acids. Trimming shortened V by 1 base and J by 8 bases, and 12 bases separated the two germline ends. Per germline, CDR1 SGHTA and CDR2 FQGNSA. Variable domain in full (rest from reference TRBV7-2 and TRBJ2-1): GAGVSQSPSNKVTEKGKDVELRCDPISGHTALYWYRQSLGQGLEFLIYFQGNSAPDKSGLPSDRFSAERTGGSVSTLTIQRTQQEDSAVYLCASSLEGGFDEQFFGPGTRLTVL.